These T cell receptor beta chains were read from a single sample in a study of control samples from healthy donors and cancer patients. Repertoires were generated with immunoSEQ multiplex PCR, while TCRdb's copy carries only in-frame clones and drops some. The sample has approximately 150,000 clones, 85% to 95% seen once. Sequenced material: blood. These receptors came from a woman aged 18-29 years in good health. Both conserved end residues are part of each CDR3. A D gene is named only where the DNA matches it firmly. Where a row states a size, it is once, few, many or the class of an expanded clone; other rows omit it.

V gene	clone size	J gene	D gene	CDR3 protein	CDR3 DNA
TRBV28	.	TRBJ2-7	TRBD1	CASSLDREAYEQYF	TGTGCCAGCAGTCTGGACAGGGAGGCCTACGAGCAGTACTTC
TRBV9	.	TRBJ2-1	.	CASSPLGPSLSYNEQFF	TGTGCCAGCAGCCCACTGGGACCGAGCCTTTCCTACAATGAGCAGTTCTTC
TRBV12-3/TRBV12-4	.	TRBJ1-3	.	CASSPGGNTIYF	TGTGCCAGCAGCCCAGGCGGAAACACCATATATTTT
TRBV19	.	TRBJ2-7	TRBD1	CASSILPGQGPGEQYF	TGTGCCAGTAGTATCCTACCGGGACAGGGACCGGGCGAGCAGTACTTC
TRBV6-5	.	TRBJ1-5	TRBD1	CASRTYRGSNQPQHF	TGTGCCAGCAGGACTTACAGGGGAAGCAATCAGCCCCAGCATTTT
TRBV29-1	.	TRBJ1-6	.	CSVLLGDSPLHF	TGCAGCGTCCTCTTAGGGGACTCACCCCTCCACTTT
TRBV5-1	.	TRBJ1-5	.	CASSVAGVSNQPQHF	TGCGCCAGCAGCGTCGCAGGCGTTAGCAATCAGCCCCAGCATTTT
TRBV18	.	TRBJ2-7	TRBD1	CASSPAGTDTYEQYF	TGTGCCAGCTCACCAGCCGGGACAGACACCTACGAGCAGTACTTC
TRBV10-3	.	TRBJ1-4	.	CAISPGEDEKLFF	TGTGCCATCAGCCCGGGGGAGGATGAAAAACTGTTTTTT
TRBV10-3	.	TRBJ1-1	.	CAIRETGRTEAFF	TGTGCCATCAGGGAGACGGGGCGGACTGAAGCTTTCTTT
TRBV28	.	TRBJ1-1	.	CASTQRGTEAFF	TGTGCCAGCACTCAACGGGGGACTGAAGCTTTCTTT
TRBV12-3/TRBV12-4	.	TRBJ1-2	.	CASSLHREGYTF	TGTGCCAGCAGTTTACATCGGGAAGGCTACACCTTC
TRBV2	.	TRBJ1-2	.	CASRGFDRFVFDGYTF	TGTGCCAGCAGGGGTTTCGACCGATTCGTATTTGATGGCTACACCTTC
TRBV4-2	few	TRBJ2-1	TRBD2	CASSQGPASGGALGEQFF	TGTGCCAGCAGCCAAGGCCCGGCTAGCGGGGGGGCCCTGGGTGAGCAGTTCTTC
TRBV29-1	.	TRBJ2-3	.	CSVEIGDTQYF	TGCAGCGTTGAAATAGGGGATACGCAGTATTTT
TRBV11-2	.	TRBJ2-7	.	CASSLDWQSYEQYF	TGTGCCAGCAGCCTGGACTGGCAATCCTACGAGCAGTACTTC
TRBV20-1	.	TRBJ1-3	.	CSARQGNTIYF	TGCAGTGCTAGACAGGGAAACACCATATATTTT
TRBV15	.	TRBJ2-3	.	CATSRDSDRASTDTQYF	TGTGCCACCAGCAGAGATAGTGATAGAGCTAGCACAGATACGCAGTATTTT
TRBV7-9	few	TRBJ1-5	.	CASSLAGQISNQPQHF	TGTGCCAGCAGCTTAGCGGGGCAGATTAGCAATCAGCCCCAGCATTTT
TRBV3-1/TRBV3-2	.	TRBJ2-5	.	CASSQGGSWETQYF	TGTGCCAGCAGCCAAGGGGGGAGCTGGGAGACCCAGTACTTC
TRBV5-4	.	TRBJ2-3	.	CASSLDQGWDTQYF	TGTGCCAGCAGCTTGGATCAGGGGTGGGATACGCAGTATTTT
TRBV7-9	.	TRBJ2-4	TRBD2	CASSPQGLAGAKNIQYF	TGTGCCAGCAGCCCACAAGGACTAGCGGGAGCCAAAAACATTCAGTACTTC
TRBV28	.	TRBJ1-1	.	CASSLLGGTEAFF	TGTGCCAGCAGTTTACTCGGGGGCACTGAAGCTTTCTTT
TRBV18	.	TRBJ1-1	.	CASSPRMNTEAFF	TGTGCCAGCTCACCGCGTATGAACACTGAAGCTTTCTTT